One and the same sample provided the 30 T cell receptor beta chains below, sequenced in a study of T cell responses to AZD1222 COVID-19 vaccine (dated by TCRdb to the early 2020s). Interpreted using the paper, the time point label stands for: baseline before first vaccination. Receptor amplification or capture employed the immunoSEQ multiplex PCR assay. TCRdb took this table from immuneACCESS and kept in-frame rearrangements with V and J called. Such tables lack part of the clones; where checked against another copy, unresolved V genes explain under half of the gap, and the rest is unexplained. The sample data list under 200,000 clones, and less than 95% of these were observed just once. Clones ranked in the top ten supply approximately 0.6% of the sample. Sequenced here: peripheral blood, sampled on day 0 of AZD1222 vaccination. Receptor source: an adult in good health.

This chain links TRBV14 with TRBJ2-1; no definite D call. The germline CDR1 and CDR2 sequences are SGHDN and FVKESK. This CDR3 region has 13 residues. V was trimmed by 4 bases and J by 3 bases, leaving 7 bases between them. CDR3 coding DNA: TGTGCCAGCAGCCGTAATCGCTACAATGAGCAGTTCTTC. Translating it yields CASSRNRYNEQFF.

V gene TRBV5-5 combines with J gene TRBJ1-1; D is undetermined. Germline CDR1 SGHKS, CDR2 YYEKEE (reference sequence). The CDR3 contains 16 residues. Trimming left V 3 bases short and J 5 bases short, with 20 bases between. CDR3 protein: CASSYLWTGDPTEAFF. As DNA, the CDR3 is TGTGCCAGCAGCTACCTTTGGACGGGCGACCCTACTGAAGCTTTCTTT.

This clone is a singleton in its sample. This rearrangement joins TRBV18 to TRBJ2-2, with 7 nucleotides matching TRBD2. Germline CDR1 KGHSH, CDR2 LQKENI. The junction had 8 bases not matched to a gene; V was cut back by 3 bases and J by 7 bases. This CDR3 region has 15 residues. CDR3 DNA: TGTGCCAGCTCACCTCAGGGAGGGGACGGCGGGGAGCTGTTTTTT. Translated, it gives CASSPQGGDGGELFF. Combining the CDR3 with reference TRBV18 and TRBJ2-2 gives the whole variable domain NAGVMQNPRHLVRRRGQEARLRCSPMKGHSHVYWYRQLPEEGLKFMVYLQKENIIDESGMPKERFSAEFPKEGPSILRIQQVVRGDSAAYFCASSPQGGDGGELFFGEGSRLTVL.

This rearrangement joins TRBV25-1 to TRBJ2-3; the match to TRBD1 covers 7 bases. The V gene end was trimmed by 6 bases and the J gene end by 0 bases; junction bases not matched to a gene: 6. CDR3 length equals 15 residues. CDR1 and CDR2 from the germline V gene are MGHDK and SYGVNS. The CDR3 loop reads CASRQRGQSTDTQYF. DNA for the CDR3: TGTGCCAGCAGGCAAAGGGGGCAAAGCACAGATACGCAGTATTTT.

The CDR3 DNA reads TGTGCCAGCAGCCACTACAGGGGACGAGGATCACCCCTCCACTTT. It translates to CASSHYRGRGSPLHF. This chain joins TRBV11-2 and TRBJ1-6; TRBD1 matches 7 bases. V trimming: 5 bases; J trimming: 10 bases; junction bases outside the gene matches: 11. CDR1 is SGHAT and CDR2 is FQNNGV in the germline V gene. This CDR3 spans 15 amino acids.

The rearrangement links TRBV18 to TRBJ2-2, with TRBD1 matching over 8 bases. The CDR3 contains 16 residues. Germline CDR1 reads KGHSH; CDR2 reads LQKENI. V gave up 3 bases and J gave up 0 bases; unmatched junction bases: 3. The CDR3, as DNA: TGTGCCAGCTCACCTATACAGGGGGCGAACACCGGGGAGCTGTTTTTT. Residues: CASSPIQGANTGELFF.

The rearrangement uses TRBV10-3 and TRBJ1-4; D possibly corresponds to TRBD1 (5 bases). Germline-derived CDR1 and CDR2 are ENHRY and SYGVKD. Trimming cost V 3 bases and J 5 bases, with 10 bases left between them. The CDR3 is 14 residues long. CDR3 coding DNA: TGTGCCATCAGTGATCGGGGCTACAATGAAAAACTGTTTTTT. It is translated as CAISDRGYNEKLFF.

V usage is TRBV6-4 and J usage is TRBJ2-1; 9 bases map to TRBD2. V gave up 3 bases and J gave up 8 bases; unmatched junction bases: 8. Germline V gene data show CDR1 as MRHNA and CDR2 as SNTAGT. CDR3 length: 15 amino acids. The CDR3 DNA reads TGTGCCAGCAGTGAAGGTAGCGGGAGCGTGGATGAGCAGTTCTTC. Translated: CASSEGSGSVDEQFF.

The chain uses TRBV7-9 and TRBJ2-1; D might be TRBD1 (5 bases). Germline V gene data show CDR1 as SEHNR and CDR2 as FQNEAQ (reference sequence). The CDR3 loop spans 18 amino acids. V was cut by 5 bases and J by 0 bases, with 20 bases left in between. The CDR3 loop is CASSRQPPGSSSYNEQFF. Written as DNA, the CDR3 is TGTGCCAGCAGCCGCCAACCCCCAGGGTCGAGCTCCTACAATGAGCAGTTCTTC. The whole variable domain, filled in from reference TRBV7-9 and TRBJ2-1, reads DTGVSQNPRHKITKRGQNVTFRCDPISEHNRLYWYRQTLGQGPEFLTYFQNEAQLEKSRLLSDRFSAERPKGSFSTLEIQRTEQGDSAMYLCASSRQPPGSSSYNEQFFGPGTRLTVL.

This clone was counted a single time. The CDR3 bases are TGTGCCAGCAAGACTAGCGGGAGTTACGAGCAGTACTTC. This gives the protein CASKTSGSYEQYF. The genes are TRBV6-5 and TRBJ2-7; 12 nucleotides align to TRBD2. J lost 4 bases, V lost 7 bases, and 2 bases had no gene match. CDR3 length: 13 amino acids. CDR1 is MNHEY and CDR2 is SVGAGI in the germline V gene.

The chain carries TRBV19 and TRBJ2-7; 11 bases line up with TRBD2. J gave up 0 bases and V 6 bases, and 4 bases lay outside the gene matches. The germline V gene has CDR1 LNHDA and CDR2 SQIVND (reference sequence). CDR3 length: 15 residues. The CDR3 sequence is CASSRSGRASYEQYF. The CDR3 nucleotides are TGTGCCAGTAGCCGTAGCGGGAGGGCCTCCTACGAGCAGTACTTC.

This clone was counted a single time. The gene calls are TRBV6-5 and TRBJ1-1, with no clear D. The V end lost 10 bases, the J end lost 7 bases, and 19 bases lay between the germline ends. Germline loops: CDR1 MNHEY, CDR2 SVGAGI. The CDR3 has 13 residues. CDR3 bases: TGTGCCACCTGTCCGGCGGAGGCGGGTGAAGCTTTCTTT. Translation: CATCPAEAGEAFF.

The gene calls are TRBV4-1 and TRBJ2-7, with TRBD1 as a possible D gene (6 bases). Germline values: CDR1 MGHRA, CDR2 YSYEKL. CDR3 length: 15 residues. Trimming pared 4 bases from V and 1 base from J, leaving 14 bases between. CDR3 nucleotide sequence: TGCGCCAGCAGCCCCGGCAGGGGTATATCCTACGAGCAGTACTTC. This codes for CASSPGRGISYEQYF.

This sequence joins TRBV5-5 and TRBJ1-1, with D possibly TRBD1 on 5 matching bases. V was cut by 2 bases and J by 8 bases, with 10 bases left in between. This CDR3 has 12 amino acids. Germline loops: CDR1 SGHKS, CDR2 YYEKEE (reference sequence). The CDR3 loop reads CASSLVRGEAFF. DNA of the CDR3: TGTGCCAGCAGCTTAGTACGGGGGGAAGCTTTCTTT. Filled out from reference TRBV5-5 and TRBJ1-1, the complete variable domain reads DAGVTQSPTHLIKTRGQQVTLRCSPISGHKSVSWYQQVLGQGPQFIFQYYEKEERGRGNFPDRFSARQFPNYSSELNVNALLLGDSALYLCASSLVRGEAFFGQGTRLTVV.

The chain links TRBV9 to TRBJ1-1, with 8 bases aligning to TRBD1. CDR3 length: 15 amino acids. Germline V gene data show CDR1 as SGDLS and CDR2 as YYNGEE. V was clipped by 4 bases and J by 7 bases; unmatched bases: 12. CDR3 nucleotide sequence: TGTGCCAGCAGCTTTCGGGGACAGGCTATAGGTGAAGCTTTCTTT. Its translation is CASSFRGQAIGEAFF.

The chain uses TRBV6-5 and TRBJ1-2; TRBD1 agrees at 7 bases. Trimming at V came to 8 bases and at J to 7 bases, leaving 7 bases not matched to a gene. CDR1 and CDR2 from the germline V gene are MNHEY and SVGAGI. The CDR3 extends over 12 amino acids. In DNA form, the CDR3 reads TGTGCCAGCTCTGACAGGGTTAGTGGCTACACCTTC. The encoded protein is CASSDRVSGYTF.

This chain links TRBV2 with TRBJ2-7; TRBD2 aligns across 9 bases. The CDR3 contains 14 residues. V was pared by 7 bases and J by 0 bases, with 4 bases of the junction left unmatched. Germline CDR1 SNHLY, CDR2 FYNNEI. The chain's CDR3 is CASKRGLASYEQYF. CDR3 in DNA: TGTGCCAGCAAACGGGGACTAGCCTCCTACGAGCAGTACTTC.

This clone appeared a single time. This chain connects TRBV25-1 to TRBJ2-1; 14 positions match TRBD2. V dropped 4 bases and J dropped 6; count of bases not matched to a gene: 11. The CDR3 consists of 18 residues. Germline CDR1 and CDR2: MGHDK and SYGVNS. The CDR3 protein is CASSGAGTSGSKVNEQFF. The CDR3 DNA reads TGTGCCAGCAGTGGTGCCGGGACTAGCGGGAGTAAAGTCAATGAGCAGTTCTTC.

This clone was seen a handful of times. The J gene is TRBJ2-2, the V gene TRBV9; D is possibly TRBD1 or TRBD2 (6 bases each). Per the germline V gene, CDR1 is SGDLS and CDR2 is YYNGEE. Deletions cut 0 bases from V and 4 bases from J, with 7 bases between. The CDR3 consists of 14 residues. The CDR3 region has the DNA TGTGCCAGCAGCGTAGAGGGGGGCACCGGGGAGCTGTTTTTT. Residues: CASSVEGGTGELFF.

This clone appeared a few times. The chain couples TRBV2 to TRBJ1-6, with 9 nucleotides matching TRBD1. This CDR3 is built from 14 residues. The V gene's germline CDR1 is SNHLY and CDR2 FYNNEI. Germline trimming cut 7 bases from V and 10 bases from J; bases unmatched to any gene: 8. The CDR3 coding sequence is TGTGCCAGCAAGGAGACAGGGGGAGGGTCACCCCTCCACTTT. Amino acids: CASKETGGGSPLHF.

The V and J genes are TRBV5-1 and TRBJ1-6, with a possible D match to TRBD1 (5 bases). CDR1 and CDR2 (germline): SGHRS, YFSETQ. The CDR3 length is 14 residues. Trimming stripped 0 bases from V and 6 bases from J, with 7 bases between. As DNA, the CDR3 is TGCGCCAGCAGCTTGGCCGACAGTAATTCACCCCTCCACTTT. Protein product: CASSLADSNSPLHF.

This chain joins TRBV2 and TRBJ1-5; 7 bases map to TRBD1. In germline, CDR1 is SNHLY, CDR2 FYNNEI. V lost 8 bases, J lost 5 bases, and 3 bases stayed unmatched. This CDR3 is built from 12 residues. The CDR3 sequence is CASQTGYQPQHF. CDR3 DNA sequence: TGTGCCAGCCAGACAGGGTATCAGCCCCAGCATTTT.

The gene calls are TRBV11-2 and TRBJ2-7; TRBD2 matches at 7 bases. V trimming: 8 bases; J trimming: 5 bases; junction bases outside the gene matches: 15. Germline V CDR1 and CDR2: SGHAT, FQNNGV. The CDR3 contains 15 residues. CDR3 nucleotides: TGTGCCAGCGGACATTCCTGGCGGGAGATAAACGAGCAGTACTTC. Translation gives CASGHSWREINEQYF. Full variable domain (missing parts from reference TRBV11-2 and TRBJ2-7): EAGVAQSPRYKIIEKRQSVAFWCNPISGHATLYWYQQILGQGPKLLIQFQNNGVVDDSQLPKDRFSAERLKGVDSTLKIQPAKLEDSAVYLCASGHSWREINEQYFGPGTRLTVT.

The chain uses TRBV28 and TRBJ1-2; TRBD1 agrees at 8 bases. The germline CDR1 and CDR2 sequences are MDHEN and SYDVKM. This CDR3 is 14 amino acids long. V trimming: 6 bases; J trimming: 4 bases; junction bases outside the gene matches: 7. CDR3 sequence reads: CASSLTGVGYGYTF. The DNA for the CDR3 is TGTGCCAGCAGCCTGACAGGGGTTGGCTATGGCTACACCTTC.

This chain joins TRBV7-9 and TRBJ2-7; TRBD1 matches at 8 bases. The germline gives CDR1 SEHNR, CDR2 FQNEAQ (reference sequence). V dropped 5 bases and J dropped 4; count of bases not matched to a gene: 4. The length of the CDR3 is 13 residues. DNA of the CDR3: TGTGCCAGCAGCCCCGGACAGGGATACGAGCAGTACTTC. This gives the protein CASSPGQGYEQYF.

This clone is a singleton in its sample. V and J are TRBV30 and TRBJ2-3; 7 nucleotides line up with TRBD2. CDR1 is GTSNPN, CDR2 SVGIG, per germline (reference sequence). The CDR3 is 15 residues long. V lost 0 bases, J lost 2 bases, and 5 bases stayed unmatched. The CDR3 DNA reads as TGTGCCTGGAGTGTCCGAGGGAGGGCCACAGATACGCAGTATTTT. Its protein product is CAWSVRGRATDTQYF. Together with reference TRBV30 and TRBJ2-3, the CDR3 gives the full variable domain: SQTIHQWPATLVQPVGSPLSLECTVEGTSNPNLYWYRQAAGRGLQLLFYSVGIGQISSEVPQNLSASRPQDRQFILSSKKLLLSDSGFYLCAWSVRGRATDTQYFGPGTRLTVL.

The chain recombines TRBV5-1 with TRBJ2-3, with 8 positions matching TRBD2. CDR3 length equals 14 residues. Germline V CDR1 and CDR2: SGHRS, YFSETQ. The junction had 4 bases not matched to a gene; V was cut back by 2 bases and J by 5 bases. In DNA form, the CDR3 reads TGCGCCAGCAGCTTCCGTACTAGCGGAGATACGCAGTATTTT. Its protein is CASSFRTSGDTQYF.

The J gene is TRBJ1-2, the V gene TRBV28; 7 bases agree with TRBD1. V lost 2 bases to trimming and J lost 3 bases; unmatched junction nucleotides: 3. This CDR3 region has 14 residues. The V gene's germline CDR1 is MDHEN and CDR2 SYDVKM. In DNA, the CDR3 is TGTGCCAGCAGTTTACCAGGGGGGCACTATGGCTACACCTTC. Residues: CASSLPGGHYGYTF.

The V and J genes are TRBV10-2 and TRBJ1-3; TRBD1 matches 7 bases. The CDR3 is 15 amino acids. Unmatched junction bases numbered 5, after V lost 6 bases and J lost 0 bases. Germline CDR1 is WSHSY and CDR2 is SAAADI. CDR3 sequence reads: CASSAGQSSGNTIYF. The CDR3 nucleotides read TGCGCCAGCAGCGCGGGACAGAGCTCTGGAAACACCATATATTTT.

The chain links TRBV19 to TRBJ1-1; D remains unclear. Deletions cut 10 bases from V and 4 bases from J, with 22 bases between. Germline loops: CDR1 LNHDA, CDR2 SQIVND (reference sequence). The CDR3 spans 15 residues. Here the CDR3 DNA reads TGTGCCACTCGCCCCTTTCGGGATTCGGTCACTGAAGCTTTCTTT. It encodes CATRPFRDSVTEAFF.